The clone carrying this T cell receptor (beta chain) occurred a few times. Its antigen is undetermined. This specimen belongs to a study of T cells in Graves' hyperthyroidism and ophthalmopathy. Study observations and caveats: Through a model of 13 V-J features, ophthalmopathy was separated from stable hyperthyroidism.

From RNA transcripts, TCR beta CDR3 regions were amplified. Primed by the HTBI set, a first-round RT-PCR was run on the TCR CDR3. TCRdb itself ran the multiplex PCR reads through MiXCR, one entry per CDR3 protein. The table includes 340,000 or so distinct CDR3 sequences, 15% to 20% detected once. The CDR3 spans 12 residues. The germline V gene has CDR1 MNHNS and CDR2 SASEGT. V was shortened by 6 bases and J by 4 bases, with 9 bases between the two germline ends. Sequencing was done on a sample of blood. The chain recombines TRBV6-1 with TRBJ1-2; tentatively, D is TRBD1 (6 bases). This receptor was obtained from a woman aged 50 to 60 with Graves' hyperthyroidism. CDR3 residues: CASRLTGYGYTF. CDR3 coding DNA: TGTGCCAGCAGATTGACAGGCTATGGCTACACCTTC.